Listed below are T cell receptor beta chains from one sample, sequenced in a study of cytomegalovirus exposure and HLA in healthy donors. The assay was immunoSEQ multiplex PCR, and TCRdb's table has in-frame clones only and misses some. There are some 170,000 clones in the sample; roughly 76% occur only once, and 4% to 5% lies in the top ten. Sequenced: PBMCs. The receptors come from a woman under 30 in good health and CMV-seropositive. Each CDR3 is given with its conserved first and last residue. The D gene is left open where the match is weak. Size tells how often a clone was seen (once, few, many) or the class of an expanded clone, and some rows leave it out.

TRBD2	few	TRBV9	TRBJ2-3	TGTGCCAGCGGCCCTTTCGGGACTAACACAGATACGCAGTATTTT	CASGPFGTNTDTQYF
TRBD2	few	TRBV15	TRBJ2-3	TGTGCCACCAGCAGAGAGCGGGGGGGCACAGATACGCAGTATTTT	CATSRERGGTDTQYF
TRBD2	NA	TRBV7-3	TRBJ2-1	TGTGCCAGCAGCTATAGACTAGCGGGGGTGGATGAGCAGTTCTTC	CASSYRLAGVDEQFF
TRBD1	NA	TRBV27	TRBJ1-2	TGTGCCAGCAGTTTATCAGCAGACAGGGGGGTCTCCTATGGCTACACCTTC	CASSLSADRGVSYGYTF
NA	NA	TRBV2	TRBJ2-3	TGTACGTCGGGGGTCCCAGATACGCAGTATTTT	CTSGVPDTQYF
NA	NA	TRBV7-2	TRBJ2-5	TGTGCCAGCAGCTTAGGGGGGCTGACAGAAGAGACCCAGTACTTC	CASSLGGLTEETQYF
NA	NA	TRBV7-2	TRBJ2-1	TGTGCCAGCAGCTTAGAAGACCCAAGGGACGGGAGCTCCTACAATGAGCAGTTCTTC	CASSLEDPRDGSSYNEQFF
TRBD1	NA	TRBV7-2	TRBJ2-7	TGTGCCAGCAGGTATACAGGGGGCTACGAGCAGTACTTC	CASRYTGGYEQYF
NA	NA	TRBV5-1	TRBJ1-6	TGCGCCAGCAGCGAAGGGGGTTCACCCCTCCACTTT	CASSEGGSPLHF
TRBD1	NA	TRBV6-6	TRBJ1-6	TGTGCCAGCAGCAAATCGTACAGGGGAGCCAACTCACCCCTCCACTTT	CASSKSYRGANSPLHF
NA	NA	TRBV5-4	TRBJ2-3	TGTGCCAGCAGCTTGGGAGCCTCCGATACGCAGTATTTT	CASSLGASDTQYF
NA	NA	TRBV6-4	TRBJ2-2	TGTGCCAGCAGTGACTCGTACAGGGGAGGCACCGGGGAGCTGTTTTTT	CASSDSYRGGTGELFF
TRBD1	NA	TRBV7-9	TRBJ2-1	TGTGCCAGCAGCTTAGCGCCCGGGACAGGAGACAATGAGCAGTTCTTC	CASSLAPGTGDNEQFF
TRBD1	NA	TRBV5-1	TRBJ2-3	TGCGCCAGCAGCGGGACAGGGGGGGCAGATACGCAGTATTTT	CASSGTGGADTQYF
TRBD1	NA	TRBV25-1	TRBJ1-5	TGTGCCAGCAGCCAGACAGGGATGGGTCAGCCCCAGCATTTT	CASSQTGMGQPQHF
TRBD1	NA	TRBV19	TRBJ2-7	TGTGCCAGCGATCCGGGACAGGGACCCTACGAGCAGTACTTC	CASDPGQGPYEQYF
NA	few	TRBV9	TRBJ2-3	TGTGCCAGCAGCGTAGGTAGTCAAGATACGCAGTATTTT	CASSVGSQDTQYF
NA	NA	TRBV30	TRBJ1-6	TGTGCCTGGAGTGGTCTGTATAATTCACCCCTCCACTTT	CAWSGLYNSPLHF
NA	NA	TRBV5-5	TRBJ2-7	TGTGCCAGCAGCCCCCCGGGGGTAAGCTACGAGCAGTACTTC	CASSPPGVSYEQYF
NA	few	TRBV5-8	TRBJ1-1	TGTGCCAGCAGCTACCTGAACGGGGGGACTGAAGCTTTCTTT	CASSYLNGGTEAFF
NA	NA	TRBV30	TRBJ2-7	TGTGCCTGGAGGCGGGGGCGCTACGAGCAGTACTTC	CAWRRGRYEQYF
NA	few	TRBV6-1	TRBJ1-2	TGTGCCAGCGGAACGATAAACGGGACACCCTATGGCTACACCTTC	CASGTINGTPYGYTF
TRBD2	NA	TRBV30	TRBJ2-3	TGTGCCTGGAGTGTACTCGCGGGGGGCACAGATACGCAGTATTTT	CAWSVLAGGTDTQYF
TRBD1	NA	TRBV12-5	TRBJ2-3	TGTGCTAGTGGTACGGGACAGTCAAGCCTATCACCAGATACGCAGTATTTT	CASGTGQSSLSPDTQYF
NA	NA	TRBV28	TRBJ1-4	TGTGCCAGCAGCCCAGGGGAGGAAAAACTGTTTTTT	CASSPGEEKLFF
TRBD1	NA	TRBV5-1	TRBJ1-1	TGCGCCAGCAGCTTGGGGGACAGCTACACTGAAGCTTTCTTT	CASSLGDSYTEAFF
NA	NA	TRBV7-6	TRBJ2-3	TGTGCCAGCAGTCCCGTGGGGGGAGCCACAGATACGCAGTATTTT	CASSPVGGATDTQYF
NA	few	TRBV30	TRBJ1-6	TGTGCCTGGAGTGTAGGAGACGAGCGGCCCCTCCACTTT	CAWSVGDERPLHF
NA	NA	TRBV19	TRBJ1-2	TGTGCCAGTAGCCCCGGCAGGGACTATGGCTACACCTTC	CASSPGRDYGYTF
TRBD2	NA	TRBV6-5	TRBJ2-1	TGTGCCAGCAGTTACTCAAGGACTAGAGATGAGCAGTTCTTC	CASSYSRTRDEQFF
TRBD1	NA	TRBV5-1	TRBJ1-1	TGCGCCAGCAGCCCGGTCCCGGGACAGGGGGCGTCTGAAGCTTTCTTT	CASSPVPGQGASEAFF
NA	NA	TRBV6-4	TRBJ1-1	TGTGCCAGCTCGATCGGGGGGGGGAACACTGAAGCTTTCTTT	CASSIGGGNTEAFF
TRBD2	NA	TRBV7-9	TRBJ2-3	TGTTCCAGCAGCCGGGCGGGGGGAGCGGTCAGGGCGCAGTATTTT	CSSSRAGGAVRAQYF
NA	NA	TRBV6-5	TRBJ1-6	TGTGCCAGCAGTAGAGACACCACCCCCTATTCACCCCTCCACTTT	CASSRDTTPYSPLHF
TRBD2	NA	TRBV7-6	TRBJ2-5	TGTGCCAGCAGCTTAGCGGGGACTAGCCTACCCCGCGAAGAGACCCAGTACTTC	CASSLAGTSLPREETQYF
TRBD1	NA	TRBV15	TRBJ2-5	TGTGCCACCAGCAGAGATTCCCCGGGACAGGGATGGGCAGAGACCCAGTACTTC	CATSRDSPGQGWAETQYF
NA	NA	TRBV27	TRBJ2-2	TGTGCCAGCAGTTTATCGTCAGTCGGGGAGCTGTTTTTT	CASSLSSVGELFF
TRBD1	NA	TRBV5-1	TRBJ2-5	TGCGCCAGCAGCCCGGACAGGGGGGGAGAGACCCAGTACTTC	CASSPDRGGETQYF
TRBD1	NA	TRBV9	TRBJ2-1	TGTGCCAGCAGCTTTCGGACAGGGGTAAACACACGGCAGTTCTTC	CASSFRTGVNTRQFF
NA	NA	TRBV5-6	TRBJ1-2	TGTGCCAGCAGCTTGGTGGGCTCTAACTATGGCTACACCTTC	CASSLVGSNYGYTF
TRBD1	NA	TRBV5-4	TRBJ2-1	TGTGCCAGCAGCCCAGGGACAGGGGAGTTCTTC	CASSPGTGEFF
NA	few	TRBV10-3	TRBJ2-3	TGTGCCATCAGTGAATATGACAGAAGCACAGATACGCAGTATTTT	CAISEYDRSTDTQYF